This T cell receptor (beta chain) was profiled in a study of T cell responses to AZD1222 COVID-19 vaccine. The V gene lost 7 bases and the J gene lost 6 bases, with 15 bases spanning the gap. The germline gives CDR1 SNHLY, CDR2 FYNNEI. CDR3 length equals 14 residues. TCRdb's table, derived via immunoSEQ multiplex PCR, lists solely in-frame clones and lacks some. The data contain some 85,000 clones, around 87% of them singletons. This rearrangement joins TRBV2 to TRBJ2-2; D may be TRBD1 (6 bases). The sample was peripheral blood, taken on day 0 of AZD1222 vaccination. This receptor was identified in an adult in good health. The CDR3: CASTGRGKSGELFF. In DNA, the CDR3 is TGTGCCAGCACTGGAAGGGGGAAATCCGGGGAGCTGTTTTTT.